A selection of T cell receptor beta chains follows, all from one sample in a study of T cell repertoires in ileal Crohn's disease. Profiled with immunoSEQ multiplex PCR; TCRdb holds only in-frame clones, not every one. This repertoire shows several thousand clones, 83% found once; its top ten account for about 5%. The specimen was ileal tissue. The source of these receptors is an adult with Crohn's disease. Each CDR3 is given with its conserved first and last residue. A D gene is named only where the DNA matches it firmly. Rows give clone size only sometimes, using once, few, many, or a class for an expanded clone.

J gene	V gene	D gene	clone size	CDR3 DNA	CDR3 protein
TRBJ2-7	TRBV6-4	NA	NA	TGTGCCAGCAGTGACCAGGCAGGGTCCCACGAGCAGTACTTC	CASSDQAGSHEQYF
TRBJ2-3	TRBV18	NA	NA	TGTGCCAGCTCACGGATCAGCTCGGGGACGGAGGGTAATACGCAGTATTTT	CASSRISSGTEGNTQYF
TRBJ1-5	TRBV19	TRBD1	NA	TGTGCCAGTAGTGTAAAAGGGACAGGGGCTAGCCAGCCCCAGCATTTT	CASSVKGTGASQPQHF
TRBJ2-1	TRBV5-1	TRBD2	NA	TGCGCCAGCAGCTTACTAGCGGGAGGCACCTACAATGAGCAGTTCTTC	CASSLLAGGTYNEQFF
TRBJ2-5	TRBV6-4	TRBD2	NA	TGTGCCAGCAGCCCGACTAGCGGGAGTGCAGAGACCCAGTACTTC	CASSPTSGSAETQYF
TRBJ1-1	TRBV19	NA	NA	TGTGCCAGTACTGGCCCCCTTGAAGCTTTCTTT	CASTGPLEAFF
TRBJ2-2	TRBV5-1	TRBD2	NA	TGCGCCAGCACCCCGGGACTAGCGGGAGGGCCGACCGGGGAGCTGTTTTTT	CASTPGLAGGPTGELFF
TRBJ1-3	TRBV18	NA	NA	TGTGCCAGCTCAGTAACAGACTCTGGAAACACCATATATTTT	CASSVTDSGNTIYF
TRBJ1-2	TRBV6-5	NA	NA	TGTGCCAGCAGCGAGGGGAGGAACTATGGCTACACCTTC	CASSEGRNYGYTF
TRBJ2-6	TRBV7-8	TRBD2	NA	TGTGCCAGCAGCGGCAGAGGGCGGGAGACTGGGGCCAACGTCCTGACTTTC	CASSGRGRETGANVLTF
TRBJ2-5	TRBV6-1	NA	NA	TGTGCCAGCAGTATACAGGGAGGGCAAGAGACCCAGTACTTC	CASSIQGGQETQYF
TRBJ2-7	TRBV6-6	TRBD2	NA	TGTGCCAGCAGTTACTCCGGACTAGCGGGAGTACCCGAGCAGTACTTC	CASSYSGLAGVPEQYF
TRBJ2-7	TRBV28	NA	NA	TGTGCCAGCAGCCCGGGACTCGAAACCTACGAGCAGTACTTC	CASSPGLETYEQYF
TRBJ2-7	TRBV7-8	TRBD2	few	TGTGCCAGCAGCTCCCAAGGTACTAGCGGGAGCTCGTCGTCCTACGAGCAGTACTTC	CASSSQGTSGSSSSYEQYF
TRBJ2-1	TRBV5-1	TRBD2	NA	TGCGCCAGCAGCCCGACTAGCGGGAGCTCCTACAATGAGCAGTTCTTC	CASSPTSGSSYNEQFF
TRBJ1-2	TRBV28	TRBD1	NA	TGTGCCAGCGCGAAACCGGGACAGGGGGCCTATGGCTACACCTTC	CASAKPGQGAYGYTF
TRBJ2-1	TRBV11-2	TRBD2	few	TGTGCCAGCAGCTTAAGGGAGGGTCAGGGGTTCTTC	CASSLREGQGFF
TRBJ2-7	TRBV4-2	NA	NA	TGTGCCAGCAGCCTAGGGAGAAATGGCGAGCAGTACTTC	CASSLGRNGEQYF
TRBJ2-7	TRBV28	TRBD2	NA	TGTGCCAGCAGTTTATATAGCGGGAGGACGTACGAGCAGTACTTC	CASSLYSGRTYEQYF
TRBJ2-7	TRBV19	NA	NA	TGTGCCAGTAGTATTAAACCTCAGGGTAGTAGTGGAGCCTACGAGCAGTACTTC	CASSIKPQGSSGAYEQYF
TRBJ1-2	TRBV30	NA	NA	TGTGCCTGGAGTATCCTAAACTATGGCTACACCTTC	CAWSILNYGYTF
TRBJ2-5	TRBV7-2	TRBD2	NA	TGTGCCAGCAGCATCCCTAGCGGGCTATACCAAGAGACCCAGTACTTC	CASSIPSGLYQETQYF
TRBJ1-2	TRBV12-5	TRBD1	NA	TGTGCTAGTGGTTTGGCATTCTGGGACAGGACGAACTATGGCTACACCTTC	CASGLAFWDRTNYGYTF
TRBJ1-5	TRBV2	TRBD1	few	TGTGCCGGAGGGACAGACAATCATCAGCCCCAGCATTTT	CAGGTDNHQPQHF
TRBJ1-1	TRBV5-6	NA	NA	TGTGCCAGCAGCCCCCGAATAGCGGGCAGGGACACTGAAGCTTTCTTT	CASSPRIAGRDTEAFF
TRBJ2-7	TRBV28	TRBD1	NA	TGTGCCAGCAGCTACCAGGGGGACTACGAGCAGTACTTC	CASSYQGDYEQYF
TRBJ2-1	TRBV11-2	NA	NA	TGTGCCAGCAGCTTAATCAGCTACAATGAGCAGTTCTTC	CASSLISYNEQFF
TRBJ2-7	TRBV7-8	TRBD2	NA	TGTGCCAGCAGCTTCTTAGCGGGAGTCTGGGAGCAGTACTTC	CASSFLAGVWEQYF
TRBJ2-5	TRBV7-2	TRBD2	NA	TGTGCCAGCAGCGACTGGGGACTACTCCAAGAGACCCAGTACTTC	CASSDWGLLQETQYF
TRBJ1-5	TRBV5-5	NA	NA	TGTGCCAGCAGCTTGCACCCAGGGCTCAATCAGCCCCAGCATTTT	CASSLHPGLNQPQHF
TRBJ1-3	TRBV29-1	NA	NA	TGCAGCGTTGACGGCGGAATCTCTGGAAACACCATATATTTT	CSVDGGISGNTIYF
TRBJ1-1	TRBV5-1	NA	NA	TGCGCCAGCAGCTTGCAGGGGAACACTGAAGCTTTCTTT	CASSLQGNTEAFF
TRBJ2-1	TRBV20-1	NA	NA	TGCAGTGCCAACAGGAACAATGAGCAGTTCTTC	CSANRNNEQFF
TRBJ2-3	TRBV2	NA	NA	TGTGCCACCTCTCTCACAGATACGCAGTATTTT	CATSLTDTQYF
TRBJ2-7	TRBV5-4	NA	NA	TGTGCCAGCACCCTCGGGGACGAGCAGTACTTC	CASTLGDEQYF
TRBJ1-1	TRBV11-1	NA	NA	TGTGCCAGCAGCTTTTCAGGGTTGAACACTGAAGCTTTCTTT	CASSFSGLNTEAFF
TRBJ2-2	TRBV6-4	NA	NA	TGTGCCAGCAGAACGACAGTCACCGGGGAGCTGTTTTTT	CASRTTVTGELFF
TRBJ1-4	TRBV6-5	NA	NA	TGTGCCAGCAGTTTTGGAGGCGGTGAAAAACTGTTTTTT	CASSFGGGEKLFF
TRBJ2-7	TRBV11-2	TRBD1	NA	TGTGCCAGCAGCTCGGCCGGGACAGGGTTTTCCTACGAGCAGTACTTC	CASSSAGTGFSYEQYF
TRBJ2-1	TRBV5-1	NA	NA	TGCGCCAGCAGCCCTTACGGTCGACAGAGGTATGAGCAGTTCTTC	CASSPYGRQRYEQFF
TRBJ2-2	TRBV15	NA	NA	TGTGCCACCAGCAGAGATATAGGGAGCGGTCCCGGGGAGCTGTTTTTT	CATSRDIGSGPGELFF
TRBJ2-2	TRBV4-1	NA	NA	TGCGCCAGCAGCCACCACCTCCAGGATCCCCTTGGGACCGGGGAGCTGTTTTTT	CASSHHLQDPLGTGELFF
TRBJ1-4	TRBV7-9	NA	NA	TGTGCCAGCAGCTTAGAGTGGACAGCAAATGAAAAACTGTTTTTT	CASSLEWTANEKLFF
TRBJ2-2	TRBV2	NA	few	TGTGCCAGCACACCGTGGGGGGTGGGCACCGGGGAGCTGTTTTTT	CASTPWGVGTGELFF
TRBJ2-6	TRBV30	NA	NA	TGTGCCTGGAGTCGAGGGACTGGGGCCAACGTCCTGACTTTC	CAWSRGTGANVLTF
TRBJ2-1	TRBV29-1	NA	NA	TGCAGCGTCCCCGCGCCTTCCTACAATGAGCAGTTCTTC	CSVPAPSYNEQFF